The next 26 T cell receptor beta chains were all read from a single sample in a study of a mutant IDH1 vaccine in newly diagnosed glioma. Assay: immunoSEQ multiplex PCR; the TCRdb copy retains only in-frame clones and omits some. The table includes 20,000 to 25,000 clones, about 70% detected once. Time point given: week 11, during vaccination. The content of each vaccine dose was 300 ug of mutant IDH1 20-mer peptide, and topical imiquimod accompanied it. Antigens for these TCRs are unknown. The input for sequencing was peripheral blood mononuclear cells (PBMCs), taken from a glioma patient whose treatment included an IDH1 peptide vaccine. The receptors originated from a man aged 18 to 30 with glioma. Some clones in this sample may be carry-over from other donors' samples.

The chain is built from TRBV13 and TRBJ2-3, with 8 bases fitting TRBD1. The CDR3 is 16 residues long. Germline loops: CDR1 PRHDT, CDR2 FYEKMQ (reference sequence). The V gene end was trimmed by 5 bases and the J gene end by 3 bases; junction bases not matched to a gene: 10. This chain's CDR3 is CASSPPQRTGTDTQYF. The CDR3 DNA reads TGTGCCAGCAGCCCCCCCCAGAGGACAGGGACAGATACGCAGTATTTT.

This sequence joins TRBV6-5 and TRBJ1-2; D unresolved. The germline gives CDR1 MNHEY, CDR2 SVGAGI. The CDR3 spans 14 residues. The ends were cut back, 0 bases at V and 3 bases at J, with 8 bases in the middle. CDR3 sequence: CASSYSPADYGYTF. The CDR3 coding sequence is TGTGCCAGCAGTTACTCGCCGGCGGACTATGGCTACACCTTC.

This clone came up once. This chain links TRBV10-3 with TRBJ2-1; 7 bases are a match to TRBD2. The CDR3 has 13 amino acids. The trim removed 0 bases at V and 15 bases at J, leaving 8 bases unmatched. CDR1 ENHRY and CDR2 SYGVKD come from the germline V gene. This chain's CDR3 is CAISESTPKRGFF. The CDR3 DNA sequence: TGTGCCATCAGTGAGTCGACTCCCAAGCGGGGGTTCTTC.

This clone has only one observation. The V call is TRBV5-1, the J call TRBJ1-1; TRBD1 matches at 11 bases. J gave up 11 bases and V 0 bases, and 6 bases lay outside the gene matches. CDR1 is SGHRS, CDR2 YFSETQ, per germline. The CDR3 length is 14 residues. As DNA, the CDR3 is TGCGCCAGCAGCTTGGATGGACAGGGGGCGGGTGCTTTCTTT. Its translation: CASSLDGQGAGAFF.

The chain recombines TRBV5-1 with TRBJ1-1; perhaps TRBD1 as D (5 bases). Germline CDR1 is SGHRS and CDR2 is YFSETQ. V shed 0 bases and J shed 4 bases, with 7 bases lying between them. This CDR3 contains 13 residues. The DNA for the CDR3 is TGCGCCAGCAGCTTGGAACAGGCCACTGAAGCTTTCTTT. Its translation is CASSLEQATEAFF.

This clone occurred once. The CDR3 loop is CASSLGTDGNTIYF. For the CDR3, the DNA is TGCGCCAGCAGCTTGGGGACAGATGGAAACACCATATATTTT. This chain uses TRBV5-1 with TRBJ1-3; D may be TRBD1 (6 bases). Germline V gene data show CDR1 as SGHRS and CDR2 as YFSETQ. With 0 bases removed from V and 3 bases from J, the gap between germline ends came to 7 bases. The CDR3 has 14 amino acids.

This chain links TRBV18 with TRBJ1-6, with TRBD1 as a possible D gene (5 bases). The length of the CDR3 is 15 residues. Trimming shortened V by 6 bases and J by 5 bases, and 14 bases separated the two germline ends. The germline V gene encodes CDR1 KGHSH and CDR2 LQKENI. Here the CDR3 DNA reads TGTGCCAGCTCCCCCAGCAGACAGCATAATTCACCCCTCCACTTT. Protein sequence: CASSPSRQHNSPLHF.

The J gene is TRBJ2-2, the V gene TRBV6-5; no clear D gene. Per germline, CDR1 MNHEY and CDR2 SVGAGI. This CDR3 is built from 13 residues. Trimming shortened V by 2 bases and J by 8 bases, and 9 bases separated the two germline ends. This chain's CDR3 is CASSYGPTGELFF. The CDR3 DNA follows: TGTGCCAGCAGTTACGGACCGACGGGGGAGCTGTTTTTT.

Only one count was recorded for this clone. CDR3 sequence: CAISWGGRETQYF. CDR3 nucleotides: TGTGCCATCAGCTGGGGGGGTCGGGAGACCCAGTACTTC. The chain links TRBV10-3 to TRBJ2-5, with 7 bases fitting TRBD2. Germline values: CDR1 ENHRY, CDR2 SYGVKD. The CDR3 is made up of 13 amino acids. Trimming took 6 bases from V and 5 from J; bases not matched to a gene: 6.

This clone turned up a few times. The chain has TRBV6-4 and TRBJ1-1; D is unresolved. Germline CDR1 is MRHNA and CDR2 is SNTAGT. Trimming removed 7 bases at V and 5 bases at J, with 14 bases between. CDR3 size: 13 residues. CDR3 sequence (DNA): TGTGCCAGCACCGAGGGCTTCCGAACTGAAGCTTTCTTT. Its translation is CASTEGFRTEAFF.

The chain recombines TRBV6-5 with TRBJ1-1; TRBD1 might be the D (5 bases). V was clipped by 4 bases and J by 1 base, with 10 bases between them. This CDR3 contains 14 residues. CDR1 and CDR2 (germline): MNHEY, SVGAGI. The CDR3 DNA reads TGTGCCAGCAGTTTAGGGACGGAGAACACTGAAGCTTTCTTT. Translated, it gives CASSLGTENTEAFF.

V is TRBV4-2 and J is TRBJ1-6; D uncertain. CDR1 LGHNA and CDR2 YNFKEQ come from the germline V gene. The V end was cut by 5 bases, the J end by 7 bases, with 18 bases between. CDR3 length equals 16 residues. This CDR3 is CASSSRAAEKNSPLHF. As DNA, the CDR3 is TGTGCCAGCAGCTCCCGAGCGGCAGAAAAAAATTCACCCCTCCACTTT.

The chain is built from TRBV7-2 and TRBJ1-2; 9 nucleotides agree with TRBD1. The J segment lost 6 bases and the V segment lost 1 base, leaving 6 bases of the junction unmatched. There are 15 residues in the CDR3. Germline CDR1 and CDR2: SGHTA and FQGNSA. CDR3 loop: CASSLGPGQGNGYTF. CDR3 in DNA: TGTGCCAGCAGCTTAGGCCCGGGACAGGGAAATGGCTACACCTTC.

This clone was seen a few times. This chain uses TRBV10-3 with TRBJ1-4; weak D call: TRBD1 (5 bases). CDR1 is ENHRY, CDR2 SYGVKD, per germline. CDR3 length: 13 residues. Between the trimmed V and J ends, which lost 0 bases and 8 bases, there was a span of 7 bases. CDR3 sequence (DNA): TGTGCCATCAGTGAGTCAAGGGGCGAAAAACTGTTTTTT. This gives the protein CAISESRGEKLFF.

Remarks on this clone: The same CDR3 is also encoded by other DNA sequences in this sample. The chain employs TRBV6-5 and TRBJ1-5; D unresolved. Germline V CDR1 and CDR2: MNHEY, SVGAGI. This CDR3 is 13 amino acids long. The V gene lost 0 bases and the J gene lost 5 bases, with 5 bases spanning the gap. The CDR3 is CASSYSQDQPQHF. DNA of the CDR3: TGTGCCAGCAGTTACTCCCAGGATCAGCCCCAGCATTTT.

The CDR3 region has the DNA TGTGCCAGCAGTTATACGGGACAGGGGGCCACCGGGGAGCTGTTTTTT. Its translation: CASSYTGQGATGELFF. This chain uses TRBV6-6 with TRBJ2-2; 12 bases agree with TRBD1. Germline CDR1 and CDR2: MNHNY and SVGAGI (reference sequence). This CDR3 is 16 amino acids long. V lost 3 bases and J lost 4; bases outside the gene matches: 3.

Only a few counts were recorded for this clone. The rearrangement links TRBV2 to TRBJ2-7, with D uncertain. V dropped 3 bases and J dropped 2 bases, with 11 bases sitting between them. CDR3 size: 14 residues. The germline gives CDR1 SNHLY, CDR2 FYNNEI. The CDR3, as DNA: TGTGCCAGCAGTGACCTCGGGTTACCCTACGAGCAGTACTTC. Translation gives CASSDLGLPYEQYF.

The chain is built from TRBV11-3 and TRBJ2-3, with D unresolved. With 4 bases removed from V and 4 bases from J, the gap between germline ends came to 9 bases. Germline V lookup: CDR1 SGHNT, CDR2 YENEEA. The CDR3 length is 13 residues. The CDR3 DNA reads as TGTGCCAGCAGCTCCTACGGTTCAGATACGCAGTATTTT. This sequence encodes CASSSYGSDTQYF. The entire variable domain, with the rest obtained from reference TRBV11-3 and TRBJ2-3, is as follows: EAGVVQSPRYKIIEKKQPVAFWCNPISGHNTLYWYLQNLGQGPELLIRYENEEAVDDSQLPKDRFSAERLKGVDSTLKIQPAELGDSAVYLCASSSYGSDTQYFGPGTRLTVL.

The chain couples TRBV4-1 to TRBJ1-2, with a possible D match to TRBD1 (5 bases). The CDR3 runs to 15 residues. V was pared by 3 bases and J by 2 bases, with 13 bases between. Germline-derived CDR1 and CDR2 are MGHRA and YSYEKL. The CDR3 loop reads CASSQGGRLNYGYTF. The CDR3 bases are TGCGCCAGCAGCCAGGGGGGTCGTCTGAACTATGGCTACACCTTC.

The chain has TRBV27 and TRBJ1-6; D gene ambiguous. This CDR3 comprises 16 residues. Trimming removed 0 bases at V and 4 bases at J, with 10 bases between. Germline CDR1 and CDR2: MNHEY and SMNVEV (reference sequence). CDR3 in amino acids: CASSLSPAGYNSPLHF. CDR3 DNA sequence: TGTGCCAGCAGTTTATCCCCAGCCGGATATAATTCACCCCTCCACTTT.

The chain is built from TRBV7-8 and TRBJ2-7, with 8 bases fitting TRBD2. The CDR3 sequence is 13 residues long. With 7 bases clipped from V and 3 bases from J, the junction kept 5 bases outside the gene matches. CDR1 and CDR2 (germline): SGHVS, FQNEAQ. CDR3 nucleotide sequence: TGTGCCAGCACCCGGGGGGGGCTCTACGAGCAGTACTTC. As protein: CASTRGGLYEQYF.

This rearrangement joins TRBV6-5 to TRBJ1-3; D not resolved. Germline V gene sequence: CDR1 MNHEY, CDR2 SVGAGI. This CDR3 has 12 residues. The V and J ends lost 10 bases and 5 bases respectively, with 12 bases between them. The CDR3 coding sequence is TGTGCCATCAAGGACGGGCGAAACACCATATATTTT. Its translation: CAIKDGRNTIYF.

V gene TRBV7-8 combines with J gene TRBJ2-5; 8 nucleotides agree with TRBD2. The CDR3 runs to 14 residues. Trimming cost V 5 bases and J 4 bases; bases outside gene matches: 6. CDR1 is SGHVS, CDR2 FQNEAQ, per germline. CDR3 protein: CASSLRTSSETQYF. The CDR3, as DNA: TGTGCCAGCAGCCTCAGGACTAGCTCAGAGACCCAGTACTTC.

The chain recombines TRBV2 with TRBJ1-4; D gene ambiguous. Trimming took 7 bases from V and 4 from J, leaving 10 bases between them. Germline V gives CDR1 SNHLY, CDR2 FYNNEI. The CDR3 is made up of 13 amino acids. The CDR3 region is CASNRGFNEKLFF. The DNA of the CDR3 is TGTGCCAGCAATCGGGGTTTTAATGAAAAACTGTTTTTT.

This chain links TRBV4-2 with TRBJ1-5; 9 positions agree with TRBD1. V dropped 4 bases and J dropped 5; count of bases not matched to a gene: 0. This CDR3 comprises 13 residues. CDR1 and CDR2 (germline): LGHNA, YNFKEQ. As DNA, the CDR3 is TGTGCCAGCAGCCGGGACAGGGATCAGCCCCAGCATTTT. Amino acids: CASSRDRDQPQHF.

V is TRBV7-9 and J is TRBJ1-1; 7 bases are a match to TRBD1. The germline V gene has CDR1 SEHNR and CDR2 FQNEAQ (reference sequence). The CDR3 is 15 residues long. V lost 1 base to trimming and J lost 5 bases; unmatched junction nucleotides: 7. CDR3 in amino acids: CASSLEGGVRTEAFF. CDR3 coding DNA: TGTGCCAGCAGCTTAGAAGGGGGCGTTAGGACTGAAGCTTTCTTT.